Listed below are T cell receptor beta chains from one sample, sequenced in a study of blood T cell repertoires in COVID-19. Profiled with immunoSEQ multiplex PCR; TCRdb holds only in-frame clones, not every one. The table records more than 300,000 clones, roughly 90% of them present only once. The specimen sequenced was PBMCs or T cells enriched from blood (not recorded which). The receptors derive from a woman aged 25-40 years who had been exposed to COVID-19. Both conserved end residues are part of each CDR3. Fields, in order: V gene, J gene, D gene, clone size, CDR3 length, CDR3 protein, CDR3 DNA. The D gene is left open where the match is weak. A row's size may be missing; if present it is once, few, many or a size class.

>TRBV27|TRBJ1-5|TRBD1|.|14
CASSFQGANQPQHF
TGTGCCAGCAGTTTTCAGGGGGCCAATCAGCCCCAGCATTTT
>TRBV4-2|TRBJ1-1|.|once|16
CASSQEPTISGTEAFF
TGTGCCAGCAGCCAAGAACCTACGATAAGCGGCACTGAAGCTTTCTTT
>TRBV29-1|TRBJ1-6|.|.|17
CSVPCPQASSYNSPLHF
TGCAGCGTCCCGTGCCCGCAGGCGAGCTCCTATAATTCACCCCTCCACTTT
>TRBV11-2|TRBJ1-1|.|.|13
CASSPQGYTEAFF
TGTGCCAGCAGCCCGCAGGGGTACACTGAAGCTTTCTTT
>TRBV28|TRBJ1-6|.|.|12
CASRERVSPLHF
TGTGCCAGCAGGGAGAGGGTTTCACCCCTCCACTTT
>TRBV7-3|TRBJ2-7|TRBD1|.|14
CASSIRQGENEQYF
TGTGCCAGCAGCATACGACAGGGGGAGAACGAGCAGTACTTC
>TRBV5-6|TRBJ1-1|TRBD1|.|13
CASSQKRQGQAFF
TGTGCCAGCAGCCAAAAGAGACAGGGTCAAGCTTTCTTT
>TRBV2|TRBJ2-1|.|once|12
CASRVVVNEQFF
TGTGCCAGCAGAGTAGTGGTCAATGAGCAGTTCTTC
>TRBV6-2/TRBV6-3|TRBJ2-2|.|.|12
CASSFPGGELFF
TGTGCCAGCAGTTTCCCGGGAGGGGAGCTGTTTTTT
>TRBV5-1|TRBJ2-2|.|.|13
CASSSQGAGELFF
TGCGCCAGCAGCTCCCAGGGCGCCGGGGAGCTGTTTTTT
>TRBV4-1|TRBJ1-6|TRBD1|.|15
CASSQNRGLNSPLHF
TGCGCCAGCAGCCAAAACAGGGGGCTTAATTCACCCCTCCACTTT
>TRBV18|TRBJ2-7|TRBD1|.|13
CASSRGQGVEQYF
TGTGCCAGCTCACGAGGACAGGGGGTCGAGCAGTACTTC
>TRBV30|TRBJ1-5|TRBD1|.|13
CAWSGQGGQPQHF
TGTGCCTGGAGTGGACAGGGGGGTCAGCCCCAGCATTTT
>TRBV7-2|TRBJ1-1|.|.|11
CASSSDREAFF
TGTGCCAGCAGCTCCGACAGAGAAGCTTTCTTT
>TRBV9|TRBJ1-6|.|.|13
CASSARRGAPLHF
TGTGCCAGCAGCGCCCGACGAGGAGCACCCCTCCACTTT
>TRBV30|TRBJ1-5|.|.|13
CAWSADRDQPQHF
TGTGCCTGGAGTGCTGACAGAGATCAGCCCCAGCATTTT
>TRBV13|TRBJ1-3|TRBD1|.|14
CASTPDRDRNTIYF
TGTGCCAGCACCCCGGACAGGGACAGAAACACCATATATTTT
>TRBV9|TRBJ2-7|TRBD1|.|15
CASSAWTGGLYEQYF
TGTGCCAGCAGCGCCTGGACAGGGGGTCTCTACGAGCAGTACTTC
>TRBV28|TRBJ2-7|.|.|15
CASSLETWQGFEQYF
TGTGCCAGCAGTTTAGAGACCTGGCAGGGGTTCGAGCAGTACTTC
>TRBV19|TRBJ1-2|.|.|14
CASGSLSDNYGYTF
TGTGCCAGCGGGAGCCTTTCAGATAACTATGGCTACACCTTC
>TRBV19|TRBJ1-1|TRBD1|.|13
CASRRQGLTEAFF
TGTGCCAGTAGACGACAGGGGCTCACTGAAGCTTTCTTT
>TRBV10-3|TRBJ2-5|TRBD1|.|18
CAISESRDRALSWETQYF
TGTGCCATCAGTGAGTCCAGGGACAGGGCGCTTTCCTGGGAGACCCAGTACTTC
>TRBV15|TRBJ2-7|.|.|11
CATSRGHEQYF
TGTGCCACCAGCAGAGGGCACGAGCAGTACTTC
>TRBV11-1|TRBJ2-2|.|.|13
CASSAQGSGELFF
TGTGCCAGCAGCGCACAGGGTTCCGGGGAGCTGTTTTTT
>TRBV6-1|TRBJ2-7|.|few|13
CASSEWPEGEQYF
TGTGCCAGCAGTGAATGGCCAGAGGGCGAGCAGTACTTC
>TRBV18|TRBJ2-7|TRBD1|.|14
CASSPGQGAGEQYF
TGTGCCAGCTCACCGGGACAGGGGGCGGGCGAGCAGTACTTC
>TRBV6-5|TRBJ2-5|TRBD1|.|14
CASSLGQGMKTQYF
TGTGCCAGCAGCCTGGGACAGGGAATGAAGACCCAGTACTTC
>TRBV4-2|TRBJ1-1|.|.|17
CASSQEPGDLMNTEAFF
TGTGCCAGCAGCCAAGAACCAGGCGACCTAATGAACACTGAAGCTTTCTTT
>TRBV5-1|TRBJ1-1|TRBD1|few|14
CASRQEQGYTEAFF
TGCGCCAGTAGACAAGAACAGGGGTACACTGAAGCTTTCTTT
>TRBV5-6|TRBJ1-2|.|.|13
CASSRGQFYGYTF
TGTGCCAGCAGCCGCGGGCAGTTCTATGGCTACACCTTC
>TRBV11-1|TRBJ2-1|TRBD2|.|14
CASSSSGRGNEQFF
TGTGCCAGCAGCTCCAGCGGGAGGGGCAATGAGCAGTTCTTC
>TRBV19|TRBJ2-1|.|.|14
CASTSQSGNNEQFF
TGTGCCAGTACTAGTCAATCGGGTAACAATGAGCAGTTCTTC
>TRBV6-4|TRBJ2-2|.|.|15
CASSEGVSDTGELFF
TGTGCCAGCAGTGAAGGGGTTTCGGACACCGGGGAGCTGTTTTTT
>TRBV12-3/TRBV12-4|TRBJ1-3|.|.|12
CASTTTENTIYF
TGTGCCAGCACCACGACGGAGAACACCATATATTTT
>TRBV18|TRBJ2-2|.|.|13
CASSPKEGGELFF
TGTGCCAGCTCACCAAAAGAGGGCGGGGAGCTGTTTTTT
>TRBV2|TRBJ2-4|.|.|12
CASSDREDIQYF
TGTGCCAGCAGTGACAGGGAAGACATTCAGTACTTC
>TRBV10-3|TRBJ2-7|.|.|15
CAISHTGKESGEQYF
TGTGCCATCAGCCACACAGGGAAGGAGTCGGGAGAGCAGTACTTC
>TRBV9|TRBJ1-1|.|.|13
CASSAGGNTEAFF
TGTGCCAGCAGCGCCGGGGGGAACACTGAAGCTTTCTTT
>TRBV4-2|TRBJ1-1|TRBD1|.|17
CASSHTPTGPGNTEAFF
TGTGCCAGCAGCCACACCCCGACAGGGCCAGGGAACACTGAAGCTTTCTTT
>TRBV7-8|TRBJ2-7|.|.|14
CASSQGVAPYEQYF
TGTGCCAGCAGCCAGGGAGTCGCTCCCTACGAGCAGTACTTC
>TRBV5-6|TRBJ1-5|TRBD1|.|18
CAANVRSGTGGQNQPQHF
TGTGCCGCCAACGTAAGATCGGGGACAGGGGGCCAAAATCAGCCCCAGCATTTT
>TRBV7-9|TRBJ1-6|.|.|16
CASSSGLSSYNSPLHF
TGTGCCAGCAGCTCAGGACTGAGCTCCTATAATTCACCCCTCCACTTT